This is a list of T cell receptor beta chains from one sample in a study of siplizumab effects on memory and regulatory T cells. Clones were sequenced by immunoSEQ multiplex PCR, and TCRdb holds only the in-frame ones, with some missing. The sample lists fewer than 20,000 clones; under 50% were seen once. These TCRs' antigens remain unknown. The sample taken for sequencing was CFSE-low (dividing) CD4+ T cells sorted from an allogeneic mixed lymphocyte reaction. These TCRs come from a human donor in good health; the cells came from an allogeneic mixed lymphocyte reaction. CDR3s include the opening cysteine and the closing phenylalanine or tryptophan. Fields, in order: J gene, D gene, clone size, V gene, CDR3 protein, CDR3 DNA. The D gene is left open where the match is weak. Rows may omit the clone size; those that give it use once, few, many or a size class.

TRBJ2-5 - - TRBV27 CASSPSVWETQYF TGTGCCAGCAGCCCTAGTGTTTGGGAGACCCAGTACTTC
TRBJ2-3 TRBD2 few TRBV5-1 CASSLDAGLAGGRYF TGCGCCAGCAGCTTGGATGCGGGACTAGCGGGGGGTCGGTATTTT
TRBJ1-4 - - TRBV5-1 CASSLGGIGDEKLFF TGCGCCAGCAGCTTGGGGGGCATTGGGGATGAAAAACTGTTTTTT
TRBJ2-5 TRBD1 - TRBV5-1 CASSWDSQGETQYF TGCGCCAGCAGCTGGGACAGCCAAGGGGAGACCCAGTACTTC
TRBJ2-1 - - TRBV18 CASSPDSYNEQFF TGTGCCAGCTCACCGGACAGTTACAATGAGCAGTTCTTC
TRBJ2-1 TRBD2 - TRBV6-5 CASQLNAGGIDEQFF TGTGCCAGCCAACTGAACGCGGGGGGGATCGATGAGCAGTTCTTC
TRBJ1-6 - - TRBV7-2 CASSLMGEGSPLHF TGTGCCAGCAGCTTAATGGGGGAAGGATCACCCCTCCACTTT
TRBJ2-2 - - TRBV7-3 CASSKNLAGGELFF TGTGCCAGCAGCAAAAACCTAGCCGGCGGGGAGCTGTTTTTT
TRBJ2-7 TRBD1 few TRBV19 CASSRTGFQEQYF TGTGCCAGTAGTAGGACAGGGTTTCAAGAGCAGTACTTC
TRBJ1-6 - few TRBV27 CASSPGQLSYNSPLHF TGTGCCAGCAGTCCAGGACAGCTTTCCTATAATTCACCCCTCCACTTT
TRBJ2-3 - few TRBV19 CASRTGTTGYTQYF TGTGCCAGTAGGACCGGGACTACAGGGTACACGCAGTATTTT
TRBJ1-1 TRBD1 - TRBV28 CAGATGDSEAFF TGTGCCGGGGCGACAGGGGACTCTGAAGCTTTCTTT
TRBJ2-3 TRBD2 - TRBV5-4 CASSSTLGGGPSDTQYF TGTGCCAGCAGCTCGACACTCGGGGGGGGCCCCTCAGATACGCAGTATTTT
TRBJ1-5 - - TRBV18 CASSPDGDNQPQHF TGTGCCAGCTCACCAGACGGGGACAATCAGCCCCAGCATTTT
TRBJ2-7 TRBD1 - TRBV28 CASAYSGTGAYEQYF TGTGCCAGCGCTTACTCTGGGACAGGAGCGTACGAGCAGTACTTC
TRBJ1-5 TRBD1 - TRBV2 CASSEVTGIGNQPQHF TGTGCCAGCAGTGAGGTGACAGGGATTGGAAATCAGCCCCAGCATTTT
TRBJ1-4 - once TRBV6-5 CASRPAAGEKLFF TGTGCCAGCAGGCCCGCTGCCGGTGAAAAACTGTTTTTT
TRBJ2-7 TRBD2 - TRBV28 CASRPGLAGGPFYEQYF TGTGCCAGCAGGCCGGGACTAGCGGGGGGGCCGTTCTACGAGCAGTACTTC
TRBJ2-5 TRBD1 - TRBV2 CASSGGGSQETQYF TGTGCCAGCAGTGGAGGGGGCTCACAAGAGACCCAGTACTTC
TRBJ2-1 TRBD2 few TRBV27 CASSRGTSPSNEQFF TGTGCCAGCAGCCGAGGGACTAGCCCCTCCAATGAGCAGTTCTTC
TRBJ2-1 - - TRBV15 CATSRDRGTFNEQFF TGTGCCACCAGCAGAGACAGGGGAACTTTCAATGAGCAGTTCTTC
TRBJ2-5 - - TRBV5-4 CASSKSTGFSETQYF TGTGCCAGCAGCAAATCGACCGGATTTTCTGAGACCCAGTACTTC
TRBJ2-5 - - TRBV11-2 CASSLGGTQYF TGTGCCAGCAGCTTAGGTGGGACCCAGTACTTC
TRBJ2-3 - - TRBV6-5 CASSSDSPDTQYF TGTGCCAGCAGTTCGGACAGCCCAGATACGCAGTATTTT
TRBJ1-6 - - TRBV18 CASSPTAGDSPLHF TGTGCCAGCTCACCGACAGCTGGGGATTCACCCCTCCACTTT
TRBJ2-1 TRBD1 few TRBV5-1 CASSLEGTAPAEQFF TGCGCCAGCAGCTTGGAGGGGACAGCCCCCGCTGAGCAGTTCTTC
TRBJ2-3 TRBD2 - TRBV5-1 CASSLLLAGGPTDTQYF TGCGCCAGCAGCTTATTACTAGCGGGGGGGCCCACAGATACGCAGTATTTT
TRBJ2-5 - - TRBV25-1 CASSAGGRETQYF TGTGCCAGCAGTGCAGGAGGCCGGGAGACCCAGTACTTC
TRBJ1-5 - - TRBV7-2 CASGGGGNQPQHF TGTGCCAGCGGGGGAGGGGGGAATCAGCCCCAGCATTTT